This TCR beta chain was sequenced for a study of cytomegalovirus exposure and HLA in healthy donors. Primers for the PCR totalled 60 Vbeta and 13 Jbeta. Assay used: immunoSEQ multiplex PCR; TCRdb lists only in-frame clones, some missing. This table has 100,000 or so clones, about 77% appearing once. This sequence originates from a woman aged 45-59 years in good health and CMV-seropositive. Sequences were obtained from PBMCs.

The CDR3 DNA follows: TGTGCCAGCAGCTTGGGGCTTAGCACAGATACGCAGTATTTT. Its translation is CASSLGLSTDTQYF. This chain uses TRBV5-8 with TRBJ2-3; D ambiguous. This CDR3 comprises 14 residues. From germline, CDR1 is SGHTS and CDR2 YDEGEE. With 0 bases removed from V and 0 bases from J, the gap between germline ends came to 5 bases.